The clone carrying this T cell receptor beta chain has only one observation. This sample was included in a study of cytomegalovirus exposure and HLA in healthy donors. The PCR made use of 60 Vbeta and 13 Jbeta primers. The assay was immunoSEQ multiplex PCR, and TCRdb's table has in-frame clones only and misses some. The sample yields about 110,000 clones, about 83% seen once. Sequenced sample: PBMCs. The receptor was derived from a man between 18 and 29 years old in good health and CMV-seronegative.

This CDR3 reads CASSLASGRYRLDEQYF. The CDR3 region has the DNA TGTGCCAGCAGCTTAGCTAGCGGGAGGTACCGTCTCGACGAGCAGTACTTC. This chain connects TRBV11-2 to TRBJ2-7; 11 bases map to TRBD2. This CDR3 is built from 17 residues. The germline CDR1 and CDR2 sequences are SGHAT and FQNNGV. Trimming at V came to 1 base and at J to 5 bases, leaving 10 bases not matched to a gene.